Listed here are 9 T cell receptor beta chains from one sample, sequenced in a study of cytomegalovirus exposure and HLA in healthy donors. PCR involved 60 Vbeta and 13 Jbeta primers. Using immunoSEQ multiplex PCR, the repertoire was profiled, and TCRdb retains in-frame clones only, with some absent. This table holds about 120,000 clones, 80% found once. The sample taken for sequencing was PBMCs. The source of these receptors is a man in his forties or fifties in good health and CMV-seronegative.

This chain links TRBV5-4 with TRBJ1-3; the D is unclear. The ends were cut back, 9 bases at V and 2 bases at J, with 12 bases in the middle. Per the germline V gene, CDR1 is SGHNT and CDR2 is YYREEE (reference sequence). This CDR3 is 13 amino acids long. As DNA, the CDR3 is TGTGCCACCGCCCTTCCAGCTGGAAACACCATATATTTT. This encodes CATALPAGNTIYF. Combining the CDR3 with reference TRBV5-4 and TRBJ1-3 gives the whole variable domain ETGVTQSPTHLIKTRGQQVTLRCSSQSGHNTVSWYQQALGQGPQFIFQYYREEENGRGNFPPRFSGLQFPNYSSELNVNALELDDSALYLCATALPAGNTIYFGEGSWLTVV.

A few counts support this clone. The CDR3 nucleotides read TGTGCCAGCAGTGCCGTCCTAGCGGGTTCCCCCGAGCAGTACTTC. This translates into CASSAVLAGSPEQYF. This chain links TRBV6-4 with TRBJ2-7; TRBD2 agrees at 8 bases. With V trimmed by 4 bases and J by 6 bases, 11 bases remained unmatched. Germline V lookup: CDR1 MRHNA, CDR2 SNTAGT. The CDR3 consists of 15 residues.

This sequence joins TRBV7-2 and TRBJ2-1; 9 bases are shared with TRBD1. V dropped 6 bases and J dropped 7; count of bases not matched to a gene: 7. CDR3 size: 14 residues. Germline V gene data show CDR1 as SGHTA and CDR2 as FQGNSA. The CDR3 loop reads CASRWDREVNEQFF. CDR3 DNA sequence: TGTGCCAGCAGGTGGGACAGGGAAGTGAATGAGCAGTTCTTC.

V gene TRBV4-1 combines with J gene TRBJ2-7, with 9 bases lining up with TRBD1. The V gene end was trimmed by 4 bases and the J gene end by 5 bases; junction bases not matched to a gene: 12. Germline values: CDR1 MGHRA, CDR2 YSYEKL. This CDR3 is 16 amino acids long. CDR3 nucleotide sequence: TGCGCCAGCAGCCGTCGCCGGGACAGGGTTCCCCACGAGCAGTACTTC. This codes for CASSRRRDRVPHEQYF.

In regard to this clone: A junction boundary mismatches the germline segment, possibly from a read error. This CDR3 is CPSSSLSGGNQPQHF. In DNA form, the CDR3 reads TGTCCCAGCAGCTCGCTTTCGGGGGGGAATCAGCCCCAGCATTTT. The chain combines TRBV7-9 with TRBJ1-5; TRBD1 might be the D (5 bases). Germline V lookup: CDR1 SEHNR, CDR2 FQNEAQ (reference sequence). CDR3 length: 15 residues.

The V gene is TRBV15, the J gene TRBJ1-2, with D tentatively TRBD1 (6 bases). The CDR3 is 16 residues long. Trimming stripped 0 bases from V and 5 bases from J, with 16 bases between. The germline gives CDR1 LNHNV, CDR2 YYDKDF (reference sequence). Written as DNA, the CDR3 is TGTGCCACCAGCAGAGAGGGGGCAGGGGTATTTTATGGCTACACCTTC. Translation: CATSREGAGVFYGYTF.

The genes are TRBV11-2 and TRBJ2-2; TRBD1 matches 7 bases. The V gene end was trimmed by 6 bases and the J gene end by 3 bases; junction bases not matched to a gene: 7. CDR1 is SGHAT and CDR2 is FQNNGV in the germline V gene. CDR3 length: 15 amino acids. CDR3 sequence reads: CASSSLTGDTGELFF. In DNA form, the CDR3 reads TGTGCCAGCAGTAGTCTCACAGGGGACACCGGGGAGCTGTTTTTT.

The genes are TRBV6-5 and TRBJ2-7, with TRBD2 identical over 13 bases. The germline V gene encodes CDR1 MNHEY and CDR2 SVGAGI. There are 15 residues in the CDR3. Losses at the gene ends were 6 bases for V and 6 bases for J; bases not matched to a gene: 8. CDR3 sequence (DNA): TGTGCCAGCAGCAAAGGGACTAGCGGGGACCGCGAGCAGTACTTC. This codes for CASSKGTSGDREQYF.

The count of this clone is one. This chain's CDR3 is CASSQELIDEQFF. Here the CDR3 DNA reads TGCGCCAGCAGCCAAGAACTAATCGACGAGCAGTTCTTC. This sequence joins TRBV4-3 and TRBJ2-1; D is ambiguous. V was clipped by 0 bases and J by 10 bases, with 10 bases between them. In germline, CDR1 is LGHNA, CDR2 YSLEER. The length of the CDR3 is 13 residues.